The 7 T cell receptor beta chains in this list originate from one sample, sequenced in a study of long-term antiretroviral therapy in people with HIV. The libraries were made with immunoSEQ v3.0 at survey level. Libraries were prepared by immunoSEQ multiplex PCR; TCRdb keeps only in-frame clonotypes and omits some of them. The sample consists of about 2,500 clones, 79% of them appearing once. The material was unsorted PBMCs, obtained 0.4 years before starting antiretroviral therapy. The source is a woman between 40 and 50 years old with HIV.

The rearrangement links TRBV15 to TRBJ2-2; D is undetermined. Germline V CDR1 and CDR2: LNHNV, YYDKDF (reference sequence). V gave up 3 bases and J gave up 3 bases, with 5 bases separating them. CDR3 length equals 13 residues. Here the CDR3 reads CATSRSYTGELFF. The CDR3 DNA reads as TGTGCCACCAGCAGGTCCTACACCGGGGAGCTGTTTTTT.

This rearrangement joins TRBV18 to TRBJ2-3, with D perhaps matching TRBD1 (6 bases). There are 12 residues in the CDR3. The germline CDR1 and CDR2 sequences are KGHSH and LQKENI. V shed 3 bases and J shed 6 bases, with 7 bases lying between them. The CDR3 here is CASSPQGDTQYF. CDR3 bases: TGTGCCAGCTCACCGCAGGGGGATACGCAGTATTTT.

This chain joins TRBV5-1 and TRBJ2-3; D not resolved. The CDR3 is 15 amino acids. Germline V gene data show CDR1 as SGHRS and CDR2 as YFSETQ. V was pared by 2 bases and J by 0 bases, with 10 bases between. The CDR3, as DNA: TGCGCCAGCAGCTTTAACAGAGCTAGCACAGATACGCAGTATTTT. Protein: CASSFNRASTDTQYF.

This chain joins TRBV6-5 and TRBJ2-5, with TRBD2 matching over 8 bases. J lost 5 bases, V lost 4 bases, and 12 bases had no gene match. CDR1 MNHEY and CDR2 SVGAGI come from the germline V gene. CDR3 length: 16 amino acids. CDR3 DNA sequence: TGTGCCAGCAGTTTTGGACTACCCGGGGGGGTGGAGACCCAGTACTTC. This sequence encodes CASSFGLPGGVETQYF.

V is TRBV6-1 and J is TRBJ2-2; D gene uncertain. V shed 4 bases and J shed 4 bases, with 7 bases lying between them. CDR3 size: 13 residues. The germline V gene encodes CDR1 MNHNS and CDR2 SASEGT. The DNA of the CDR3 is TGTGCCAGCAGTGCCTCAGGCACCGGGGAGCTGTTTTTT. It codes for CASSASGTGELFF.

The V call is TRBV19, the J call TRBJ2-3; 13 bases line up with TRBD2. The CDR3 has 13 amino acids. Trimming at V came to 8 bases and at J to 4 bases, leaving 0 bases not matched to a gene. The germline V gene encodes CDR1 LNHDA and CDR2 SQIVND (reference sequence). In DNA form, the CDR3 reads TGTGCCAGTGGACTAGCGGGAGCAGATACGCAGTATTTT. This gives the protein CASGLAGADTQYF.

This CDR3 is CASSFLGGTNEKLFF. The DNA of the CDR3 is TGTGCCAGCAGTTTCCTGGGGGGGACTAATGAAAAACTGTTTTTT. The V and J genes are TRBV27 and TRBJ1-4; possibly TRBD1 for D (5 bases). Germline assignment: CDR1 MNHEY and CDR2 SMNVEV (reference sequence). V was trimmed by 3 bases and J by 2 bases, leaving 10 bases between them. The CDR3 has 15 residues.